This TCR beta chain emerged from a study of vaccination effects on CD4 cells after COVID-19. Overall study context: Peptide-pool stimulation followed by sequencing identified expanded antigen-specific CD4+ clonotypes in the ViraFEST assay. There were a few convalescent patients sampled both early and late after vaccination.

The culture ran for 10 days, and then CD4+ T cells were isolated. SARS-CoV-2 infection was confirmed by PCR in the person between March and December 2020. Each person got two doses of an mRNA SARS-CoV-2 vaccine, BNT162b2 or mRNA-1273. Study-level points and caveats: Relatively few convalescent patients took part in the study, which had no early post-infection timepoints. Marked clonal contraction of both clone types appeared late after vaccination.

As concerns this clone: The antigen is undetermined.

Germline assignment: CDR1 LGHNA and CDR2 YNFKEQ. The CDR3 runs 14 residues. Trimming shortened V by 4 bases and J by 6 bases, and 14 bases separated the two germline ends. Profiled with immunoSEQ multiplex PCR; TCRdb holds only in-frame clones, not every one. The table lists tens of thousands of clones, less than 85% of them singletons, with 3% to 4% in the top ten. The rearrangement uses TRBV4-2 and TRBJ2-3; tentative D call: TRBD1 (6 bases). This TCR was recovered from a human donor who had a prior SARS-CoV-2 infection. The starting material was CD4+ T cells from PBMCs cultured without peptide, obtained after COVID-19 vaccination. CDR3 region: CASSRRHQGDTQYF. The CDR3 DNA sequence: TGTGCCAGCAGCCGTCGGCACCAGGGGGATACGCAGTATTTT.